This TCR beta chain is drawn from a study of control samples from healthy donors and cancer patients. The CDR3 sequence is 15 residues long. V dropped 0 bases and J dropped 0 bases, with 11 bases sitting between them. CDR1 and CDR2 (germline): GTSNPN, SVGIG (reference sequence). Sequencing was performed with immunoSEQ multiplex PCR; in TCRdb, only in-frame clones are kept and a portion is missing. Seen here are about 190,000 clones, about nine tenths observed once, and the top ten hold 1.5% to 2%. The receptor was isolated from a man aged 30 to 39 in good health. The sample was blood. The chain employs TRBV30 and TRBJ1-1; D uncertain. The CDR3 DNA reads TGTGCCTGGAGTGTCCCTGGGTGGGTGAACACTGAAGCTTTCTTT. As protein: CAWSVPGWVNTEAFF.